The 31 T cell receptor beta chains below come from one sample, sequenced in a study of T cells in Graves' hyperthyroidism and ophthalmopathy. Regions amplified from RNA transcripts were the TCR beta CDR3 regions. The HTBI set primed first-round TCR CDR3 RT-PCR. TCRdb recomputed calls from the multiplex PCR reads with MiXCR, one row per CDR3 protein. The data contain a few hundred thousand distinct CDR3 sequences, around 15% of them singletons. Sequences were obtained from blood. The receptors were gathered from a woman under 30 with Graves' hyperthyroidism.

V usage is TRBV28 and J usage is TRBJ1-1; TRBD1 agrees at 7 bases. The CDR3 has 15 amino acids. V shed 6 bases, J shed 5 bases, and the junction held 12 bases outside the gene matches. The germline CDR1 and CDR2 sequences are MDHEN and SYDVKM. This chain's CDR3 is CASSPGVTGLTEAFF. CDR3 sequence (DNA): TGTGCCAGCAGCCCCGGGGTGACAGGGCTGACTGAAGCTTTCTTT.

This clonotype was counted between two and nine times. The chain couples TRBV19 to TRBJ2-6; the match to TRBD2 covers 8 bases. Per the germline V gene, CDR1 is LNHDA and CDR2 is SQIVND (reference sequence). The CDR3 spans 14 residues. J was trimmed by 16 bases and V by 5 bases; bases with no gene match: 13. The CDR3, as DNA: TGTGCCAGTAGTCCGACCACCGGGACTAGTTGGCTGACTTTC. Protein sequence: CASSPTTGTSWLTF.

With regard to this clonotype: In this CDR3 the conserved last residue, phenylalanine or tryptophan, is missing, so a read error is likely. The rearrangement links TRBV2 to TRBJ2-1; 7 bases align to TRBD2. The CDR3 runs to 14 residues. J lost 5 bases, V lost 4 bases, and 5 bases had no gene match. Germline V CDR1 and CDR2: SNHLY, FYNNEI. The CDR3 nucleotides are TGTGCCAGCAGTGGGGCTAGCGGTGACAATGAGCAGTTCGTC. Translating gives CASSGASGDNEQFV.

The table lists this clonotype with many counts. The chain uses TRBV6-1 and TRBJ1-3; no clear D gene. Germline V gene sequence: CDR1 MNHNS, CDR2 SASEGT. The germline V and J ends were trimmed by 2 bases and 3 bases, with 8 bases remaining between them. This CDR3 has 14 amino acids. As DNA, the CDR3 is TGTGCCAGCAGTGAATTGAAGAGTGGAAACACCATATATTTT. Translated: CASSELKSGNTIYF.

The chain joins TRBV6-1 to TRBJ1-2, with 7 bases that match TRBD1. Germline trimming cut 5 bases from V and 4 bases from J; bases unmatched to any gene: 4. The CDR3 contains 13 residues. Germline-derived CDR1 and CDR2 are MNHNS and SASEGT. The CDR3 region is CASSRDSLYGYTF. CDR3 DNA sequence: TGTGCCAGCAGTAGGGACAGCCTCTATGGCTACACCTTC.

This clonotype was recorded at least ten times. V usage is TRBV11-3 and J usage is TRBJ2-5, with TRBD1 identical over 8 bases. This CDR3 is 17 amino acids long. Germline V lookup: CDR1 SGHNT, CDR2 YENEEA. V trimming: 0 bases; J trimming: 5 bases; junction bases outside the gene matches: 11. DNA of the CDR3: TGTGCCAGCAGCTTAGATTTGGACAGGGCTCCAATCGAGACCCAGTACTTC. Translating gives CASSLDLDRAPIETQYF.

This clonotype appeared many times. V is TRBV25-1 and J is TRBJ1-1; D is possibly TRBD1 (6 bases). CDR1 is MGHDK, CDR2 SYGVNS, per germline. The CDR3 sequence is 18 residues long. Trimming pared 0 bases from V and 1 base from J, leaving 18 bases between. CDR3 bases: TGTGCCAGCAGTGAATATTCCGGGGGCGAGTTGAGGAACACTGAAGCTTTCTTT. Translation gives CASSEYSGGELRNTEAFF.

This clonotype has at least ten counts. This chain uses TRBV10-3 with TRBJ1-1; 9 bases fit TRBD1. J lost 11 bases, V lost 8 bases, and 15 bases had no gene match. There are 14 residues in the CDR3. The germline CDR1 and CDR2 sequences are ENHRY and SYGVKD. The CDR3 region has the DNA TGTGCCATCGAACAGGGACAGGGAAGTGGGGAGGCTTTCTTT. This gives the protein CAIEQGQGSGEAFF.

On this clonotype: The DNA is left out, because the CDR3 cannot be placed on it with certainty; the CDR3 is given as TCRdb lists it. This CDR3 is CATSDWGDRTPGSCFF. The V call is TRBV24-1, the J call TRBJ2-2; the D call of TRBD1 is as the table states it, not checked on the DNA. Germline loops: CDR1 KGHDR, CDR2 SFDVKD. The CDR3 comprises 16 residues, both ends counted.

This clonotype was seen many times. The chain links TRBV11-3 to TRBJ2-1, with a possible D match to TRBD2 (5 bases). The CDR3 is 13 amino acids. V was shortened by 5 bases and J by 7 bases, with 12 bases between the two germline ends. Germline CDR1 reads SGHNT; CDR2 reads YENEEA. CDR3 nucleotides: TGTGCCAGCAGCGCCACCCCGGGGAATGAGCAGTTCTTC. It translates to CASSATPGNEQFF. The complete variable domain, with remaining parts taken from reference TRBV11-3 and TRBJ2-1, reads EAGVVQSPRYKIIEKKQPVAFWCNPISGHNTLYWYLQNLGQGPELLIRYENEEAVDDSQLPKDRFSAERLKGVDSTLKIQPAELGDSAVYLCASSATPGNEQFFGPGTRLTVL.

V and J are TRBV3-1 and TRBJ1-1; 7 bases line up with TRBD1. Germline V CDR1 and CDR2: LGHDT, YNNKEL (reference sequence). V lost 4 bases and J lost 8; bases outside the gene matches: 4. This CDR3 has 12 residues. CDR3 in amino acids: CASSLTDREAFF. CDR3 in DNA: TGTGCCAGCAGCCTTACGGACAGGGAAGCTTTCTTT.

This clonotype was detected many times. This rearrangement joins TRBV5-1 to TRBJ2-5; 9 bases map to TRBD1. There are 15 residues in the CDR3. V lost 3 bases, J lost 4 bases, and 7 bases stayed unmatched. Per the germline V gene, CDR1 is SGHRS and CDR2 is YFSETQ. CDR3 amino acids: CASSSGTGRLETQYF. As DNA, the CDR3 is TGCGCCAGCAGCTCCGGGACAGGGCGCCTAGAGACCCAGTACTTC.

The chain recombines TRBV6-1 with TRBJ1-5, with 10 nucleotides matching TRBD1. V lost 5 bases to trimming and J lost 7 bases; unmatched junction nucleotides: 5. The germline V gene encodes CDR1 MNHNS and CDR2 SASEGT. This CDR3 has 14 amino acids. CDR3 nucleotides: TGTGCCAGCAGTCCCGGGACAGGGGTGCAGCCCCAGCATTTT. Its protein is CASSPGTGVQPQHF.

The sample holds a few counts of this clonotype. This sequence joins TRBV28 and TRBJ1-5; D gene uncertain. The germline V and J ends were trimmed by 3 bases and 0 bases, with 18 bases remaining between them. Germline values: CDR1 MDHEN, CDR2 SYDVKM. The CDR3 extends over 18 amino acids. This CDR3 is CASSFRAPSLYSNQPQHF. CDR3 bases: TGTGCCAGCAGTTTTAGGGCCCCCTCCCTATATAGCAATCAGCCCCAGCATTTT.

The chain combines TRBV29-1 with TRBJ2-1; D is perhaps TRBD2 (5 bases). V lost 3 bases and J 0 bases, leaving 9 bases between the germline ends. CDR1 is SQVTM, CDR2 ANQGSEA, per germline. The CDR3 consists of 14 residues. CDR3: CSVETGSSYNEQFF. CDR3 sequence (DNA): TGCAGCGTTGAGACGGGGAGCTCCTACAATGAGCAGTTCTTC.

In this sample, this clonotype turned up many times. As DNA, the CDR3 is TGTGCCAGCAGCCAAGGAGCCGGGGAGCTGTTTTTT. Translation: CASSQGAGELFF. The chain employs TRBV3-1 and TRBJ2-2; no reliable D call. V dropped 1 base and J dropped 6 bases, with 3 bases sitting between them. The CDR3 sequence is 12 residues long. Germline V lookup: CDR1 LGHDT, CDR2 YNNKEL (reference sequence).

This clonotype was seen at least ten times. This rearrangement joins TRBV6-1 to TRBJ2-7; a possible D gene is TRBD1 (5 bases). Trimming pared 1 base from V and 5 bases from J, leaving 12 bases between. The CDR3 has 14 residues. Germline CDR1 MNHNS, CDR2 SASEGT. CDR3 residues: CASSEDPGWHEQYV. In nucleotides, the CDR3 is TGTGCCAGCAGTGAAGACCCAGGGTGGCACGAGCAGTACGTC.

This chain joins TRBV6-1 and TRBJ1-1; D not resolved. In germline, CDR1 is MNHNS, CDR2 SASEGT. V was trimmed by 9 bases and J by 1 base, leaving 12 bases between them. The length of the CDR3 is 13 residues. CDR3 loop: CASSRAANTEAFF. CDR3 in DNA: TGTGCCAGTTCTCGGGCGGCGAACACTGAAGCTTTCTTT.

This clonotype has only a few counts. The rearrangement joins TRBV5-1 to TRBJ1-3, with D perhaps matching TRBD1 (6 bases). The germline CDR1 and CDR2 sequences are SGHRS and YFSETQ. The V and J ends lost 4 bases and 1 base respectively, with 15 bases between them. CDR3 length: 16 amino acids. CDR3 coding DNA: TGCGCCAGCAGCCGACAGGACTCCGGGTCTGGAAACACCATATATTTT. Protein product: CASSRQDSGSGNTIYF.

Here the CDR3 DNA reads TGTGCCAGCAGCCAAGATGGGCAGGGTAAAATGAACGAGCAGTACTTC. Protein sequence: CASSQDGQGKMNEQYF. This sequence joins TRBV14 and TRBJ2-7; weak D call: TRBD1 (5 bases). The length of the CDR3 is 16 residues. The V and J ends lost 0 bases and 5 bases respectively, with 17 bases between them. Per germline, CDR1 SGHDN and CDR2 FVKESK.

This clonotype came up many times. It may be a read error: a sequence one base away is much more abundant. The chain links TRBV11-2 to TRBJ2-1; TRBD2 matches 7 bases. The CDR3 loop spans 14 amino acids. Germline lookup yields CDR1 SGHAT and CDR2 FQNNGV. The CDR3 reads CASSLALAANGQFF. The CDR3 DNA follows: TGTGCCAGCAGCTTAGCTCTAGCGGCCAATGGGCAGTTCTTC.

This clonotype was picked up many times. The chain recombines TRBV27 with TRBJ1-1, with 8 nucleotides matching TRBD1. Germline V gene data show CDR1 as MNHEY and CDR2 as SMNVEV (reference sequence). This CDR3 has 13 residues. The V and J ends lost 5 bases and 7 bases, in that order; junction bases with no gene match: 6. CDR3 loop: CASSRDRTHEAFF. Written as DNA, the CDR3 is TGTGCCAGCAGTAGGGACAGGACCCATGAAGCTTTCTTT.

The chain couples TRBV29-1 to TRBJ2-1, with D possibly called TRBD1 or TRBD2 (6 bases each). This CDR3 spans 18 amino acids. Germline lookup yields CDR1 SQVTM and CDR2 ANQGSEA. The germline V and J ends were trimmed by 4 bases and 1 base, with 23 bases remaining between them. The CDR3 DNA reads as TGCAGCGTTGTTGGTTCCTCGGGGGCGAAAACTTCCTACAATGAGCAGTTCTTC. Translating it yields CSVVGSSGAKTSYNEQFF.

Only a few counts were recorded for this clonotype. This chain links TRBV29-1 with TRBJ1-2; D gene ambiguous. This CDR3 contains 11 residues. The germline V and J ends were trimmed by 4 bases and 4 bases, with 7 bases remaining between them. In germline, CDR1 is SQVTM, CDR2 ANQGSEA. CDR3 nucleotide sequence: TGCAGCGTTGTTTACAGCTATGGCTACACCTTC. Protein product: CSVVYSYGYTF.

The J gene is TRBJ1-5, the V gene TRBV12-3 or TRBV12-4, with D unresolved. V was trimmed by 1 base and J by 5 bases, leaving 15 bases between them. The CDR3 spans 16 residues. The CDR3, as DNA: TGTGCCAGCAGTTTAGGGCTCCGGGTTCGCGATCAGCCCCAGCATTTT. This sequence encodes CASSLGLRVRDQPQHF.

The rearrangement uses TRBV14 and TRBJ2-1, with TRBD2 matching over 14 bases. This CDR3 is built from 18 residues. CDR1 is SGHDN and CDR2 is FVKESK in the germline V gene. The V gene end was trimmed by 3 bases and the J gene end by 7 bases; junction bases not matched to a gene: 11. The CDR3 coding sequence is TGTGCCAGCAGCCATAATCCTCGGACTAGCGGGAGGAGGAATGAGCAGTTCTTC. It translates to CASSHNPRTSGRRNEQFF.

The table lists this clonotype with many counts. The V and J genes are TRBV24-1 and TRBJ1-5; TRBD1 might be the D (6 bases). The CDR3 consists of 15 residues. The germline V and J ends were trimmed by 5 bases and 3 bases, with 13 bases remaining between them. The germline gives CDR1 KGHDR, CDR2 SFDVKD. CDR3 sequence reads: CATSAPGQPNQPQHF. In nucleotides, the CDR3 is TGTGCCACCAGTGCCCCTGGACAGCCCAATCAGCCCCAGCATTTT.

This clonotype was observed at least ten times. This sequence joins TRBV30 and TRBJ1-1, with D unclear. In germline, CDR1 is GTSNPN, CDR2 SVGIG (reference sequence). The CDR3 runs 11 residues. The V end lost 4 bases, the J end lost 4 bases, and 7 bases lay between the germline ends. The CDR3 spells CAWTQRTEAFF. DNA for the CDR3: TGTGCCTGGACCCAACGCACTGAAGCTTTCTTT.

This clonotype was observed many times. This chain links TRBV11-2 with TRBJ1-1, with 9 bases aligning to TRBD1. This CDR3 is 16 amino acids long. The ends lost 7 bases at V and 5 bases at J; junction bases unmatched: 14. CDR1 and CDR2 (germline): SGHAT, FQNNGV. The CDR3 is CASTKWGTGSVTEAFF. As DNA, the CDR3 is TGTGCCAGCACCAAATGGGGGACAGGGTCCGTGACTGAAGCTTTCTTT.

This clonotype was observed at least ten times. The V gene is TRBV5-1, the J gene TRBJ2-7, with 7 bases identical to TRBD1. The V gene end was trimmed by 2 bases and the J gene end by 5 bases; junction bases not matched to a gene: 7. The CDR3 consists of 14 residues. Per germline, CDR1 SGHRS and CDR2 YFSETQ. The CDR3 DNA reads as TGCGCCAGCAGCTTCACCCGGGACAGCAACGAGCAGTACTTC. Translation: CASSFTRDSNEQYF.

This sequence joins TRBV5-6 and TRBJ1-1; the D gene is possibly TRBD1 (6 bases). This CDR3 is 15 amino acids long. The V and J ends lost 5 bases and 1 base respectively, with 15 bases between them. Per germline, CDR1 SGHDT and CDR2 YYEEEE. The CDR3 protein is CASSPLTGQNTEAFF. As DNA, the CDR3 is TGTGCCAGCAGTCCCTTGACGGGACAGAACACTGAAGCTTTCTTT. The whole variable domain, remainder taken from reference TRBV5-6 and TRBJ1-1, is DAGVTQSPTHLIKTRGQQVTLRCSPKSGHDTVSWYQQALGQGPQFIFQYYEEEERQRGNFPDRFSGHQFPNYSSELNVNALLLGDSALYLCASSPLTGQNTEAFFGQGTRLTVV.